The 21 T cell receptor beta chains below were found in one sample sequenced in a study of breast tumors, draining lymph nodes, adjacent tissues. TCRdb processed the multiplex PCR reads anew with MiXCR; each CDR3 protein has one entry. The sample records 150,000 to 200,000 distinct CDR3 sequences, approximately 30% being singletons. Breast cancer patients provided tissue from their axillary draining lymph nodes. The sequencing sample was made of axillary lymph node tissue. The receptors stem from a female donor with breast cancer. Some clones in this sample may be carry-over from other donors' samples.

The chain couples TRBV12-3 or TRBV12-4 to TRBJ2-1, with a weak D call TRBD2 (5 bases). The CDR3 contains 14 residues. The germline V and J ends were trimmed by 0 bases and 2 bases, with 5 bases remaining between them. The CDR3 is CASSLAGTYNEQFF. Here the CDR3 DNA reads TGTGCCAGCAGTTTAGCCGGGACCTACAATGAGCAGTTCTTC.

V is TRBV7-6 and J is TRBJ2-5; D is possibly TRBD2 (6 bases). V was trimmed by 8 bases and J by 7 bases, leaving 17 bases between them. This CDR3 is built from 13 residues. The germline CDR1 and CDR2 sequences are SGHVS and FNYEAQ. The CDR3 region is CASAPGGKGTQYF. The CDR3 bases are TGTGCCAGCGCCCCTGGGGGGAAGGGGACCCAGTACTTC.

Ten or more counts support this clonotype. The rearrangement joins TRBV5-1 to TRBJ2-3, with D tentatively TRBD2 (6 bases). Trimming removed 5 bases from V and 4 bases from J, with 11 bases in between. This CDR3 is 13 amino acids long. Germline V gene data show CDR1 as SGHRS and CDR2 as YFSETQ. The CDR3 loop reads CASRRTGADTQYF. The CDR3 DNA reads TGCGCCAGCAGGCGAACGGGGGCAGATACGCAGTATTTT.

This clonotype was recorded only once. A much larger clone lies one base from this, so it may be a read error. The chain has TRBV6-6 and TRBJ1-2; possible D gene TRBD1, 6 bases. CDR1 is MNHNY, CDR2 SVGAGI, per germline (reference sequence). The CDR3 loop spans 12 amino acids. Trimming cost V 11 bases and J 4 bases, with 14 bases left between them. In DNA form, the CDR3 reads TGTGCCCGCGGGGGGCTTGTCTATGGCTACACCTTC. Translation gives CARGGLVYGYTF.

Notes on this clonotype: Possible read error: a much larger clone is one base away. CDR3 residues: CAWGGLAANNEQFF. For the CDR3, the DNA is TGTGCCTGGGGGGGCTTAGCGGCCAACAATGAGCAGTTCTTC. V and J are TRBV30 and TRBJ2-1; perhaps D is TRBD1 or TRBD2 (6 bases each). Germline V gene lookup returns CDR1 GTSNPN and CDR2 SVGIG (reference sequence). This CDR3 is built from 14 residues. V was clipped by 5 bases and J by 5 bases, with 16 bases between them.

The CDR3 DNA sequence: TGCAGCCAATGGGGAGGGGGGAAAGGCTACACCTTC. Protein sequence: CSQWGGGKGYTF. The chain carries TRBV29-1 and TRBJ1-2, with D perhaps matching TRBD1 (6 bases). Germline V lookup: CDR1 SQVTM, CDR2 ANQGSEA. The CDR3 runs to 12 residues. The V end was cut by 8 bases, the J end by 8 bases, with 18 bases between.

This clonotype appeared many times. The V gene is TRBV19, the J gene TRBJ2-7; D tentatively reads TRBD1 or TRBD2 (7 bases each). Per the germline V gene, CDR1 is LNHDA and CDR2 is SQIVND (reference sequence). The germline V and J ends were trimmed by 3 bases and 2 bases, with 14 bases remaining between them. The CDR3 has 15 amino acids. CDR3 in amino acids: CASSIAQGGAYEQYF. The CDR3 bases are TGTGCCAGTAGTATCGCGCAGGGGGGGGCCTACGAGCAGTACTTC.

This clonotype was detected ten times or more. The CDR3 DNA sequence: TGTGCCAGCAGCCTCACACGACAGGGGGCAGGGTATGGCTACACCTTC. Translation gives CASSLTRQGAGYGYTF. The chain links TRBV7-2 to TRBJ1-2, with 10 bases lining up with TRBD1. The J segment lost 5 bases and the V segment lost 5 bases, leaving 11 bases of the junction unmatched. The germline gives CDR1 SGHTA, CDR2 FQGNSA. This CDR3 is 16 amino acids long.

The chain recombines TRBV7-8 with TRBJ2-6, with TRBD1 identical over 8 bases. In germline, CDR1 is SGHVS, CDR2 FQNEAQ. V lost 5 bases to trimming and J lost 0 bases; unmatched junction nucleotides: 6. The CDR3 loop spans 17 amino acids. CDR3 DNA: TGTGCCAGCAGCCCCGGACAGGGAACCTCTGGGGCCAACGTCCTGACTTTC. This gives the protein CASSPGQGTSGANVLTF. The full variable domain, rest sourced from reference TRBV7-8 and TRBJ2-6, is GAGVSQSPRYKVAKRGQDVALRCDPISGHVSLFWYQQALGQGPEFLTYFQNEAQLDKSGLPSDRFFAERPEGSVSTLKIQRTQQEDSAVYLCASSPGQGTSGANVLTFGAGSRLTVL.

This clonotype was seen repeatedly, ten times or more. The rearrangement uses TRBV12-3 or TRBV12-4 and TRBJ2-5, with a possible D match to TRBD1 (6 bases). Trimming pared 2 bases from V and 1 base from J, leaving 20 bases between. The CDR3 has 18 residues. The DNA for the CDR3 is TGTGCCAGCAGTTTACCCAATACACCGGGACACCTCCAAGAGACCCAGTACTTC. Encoded protein: CASSLPNTPGHLQETQYF.

The rearrangement joins TRBV18 to TRBJ2-3; possibly TRBD1 for D (7 bases). The CDR3 covers 14 residues. The germline V and J ends were trimmed by 4 bases and 9 bases, with 17 bases remaining between them. Looked up from germline, CDR1 is KGHSH and CDR2 is LQKENI. CDR3 DNA: TGTGCCAGCTCACTACAGGAGGGGGCGGAAACGCAGTATTTT. Protein: CASSLQEGAETQYF.

With regard to this clonotype: The DNA is left out, because the CDR3 cannot be placed on it with certainty; the CDR3 is given as TCRdb lists it. The V call is TRBV19, the J call TRBJ1-5; TRBD1 is the table's D call, not checked against the DNA. The CDR3 is 20 residues long, counting both termini. Germline V CDR1 and CDR2: LNHDA, SQIVND (reference sequence). Here the CDR3 reads CASAQGNSPLHFGFGQPQHF.

This clonotype appeared many times. The gene calls are TRBV20-1 and TRBJ1-4; D is unclear. This CDR3 comprises 13 residues. Germline CDR1 reads DFQATT; CDR2 reads SNEGSKA (reference sequence). The V end was cut by 6 bases, the J end by 2 bases, with 10 bases between. As DNA, the CDR3 is TGCAGTGCCCCACATGGGACTAATGAAAAACTGTTTTTT. It specifies CSAPHGTNEKLFF.

In the case of this clonotype: A read error may account for a junction end that differs from germline. This chain links TRBV6-6 with TRBJ2-7; 8 nucleotides match TRBD1. Germline-derived CDR1 and CDR2 are MNHNY and SVGAGI (reference sequence). This CDR3 is built from 13 residues. The DNA of the CDR3 is TGTGCCAGCAGTCACTCGGACAGGGACGAGCAGTACTTC. Translated, it gives CASSHSDRDEQYF.

On this clonotype: A much larger clone lies one base from this, so it may be a read error. The chain is built from TRBV20-1 and TRBJ2-5, with D unresolved. The CDR3 totals 11 residues. Per germline, CDR1 DFQATT and CDR2 SNEGSKA (reference sequence). The CDR3 is CSAKVLETQSF. For the CDR3, the DNA is TGCAGTGCTAAGGTCTTGGAGACCCAGTCCTTC.

Of note for this clonotype: An end of the junction does not agree with germline; a read error may underlie this. The rearrangement links TRBV9 to TRBJ1-2; a possible D gene is TRBD1 (5 bases). Germline V gene data show CDR1 as SGDLS and CDR2 as YYNGEE. The CDR3 has 15 residues. The CDR3 loop reads CASSVGGTGNYGSTF. DNA of the CDR3: TGTGCCAGCAGCGTGGGGGGGACCGGTAACTATGGCTCCACCTTC.

This clonotype turned up a few times. The chain uses TRBV5-5 and TRBJ1-1, with D possibly TRBD1 on 5 matching bases. This CDR3 has 16 residues. CDR1 is SGHKS, CDR2 YYEKEE, per germline (reference sequence). The V end was cut by 1 base, the J end by 1 base, with 14 bases between. The CDR3 DNA sequence: TGTGCCAGCAGCTTGAAGTTTACAGGAAAGAACACTGAAGCTTTCTTT. This translates into CASSLKFTGKNTEAFF.

This clonotype was observed at least ten times. CDR3 DNA sequence: TGTGCCATCAAGGACACCTCCTACGAGCAGTACTTC. Amino acids: CAIKDTSYEQYF. The chain joins TRBV10-3 to TRBJ2-7, with D possibly matching TRBD1 (5 bases). The V gene's germline CDR1 is ENHRY and CDR2 SYGVKD. This CDR3 contains 12 residues. The V end was cut by 7 bases, the J end by 0 bases, with 7 bases between.

In its sample, this clonotype was seen many times. The chain recombines TRBV7-2 with TRBJ2-5; D is possibly TRBD1 or TRBD2 (6 bases each). Trimming took off 2 bases at V and 5 bases at J, with 15 bases between the two ends. The germline CDR1 and CDR2 sequences are SGHTA and FQGNSA. The CDR3 spans 15 residues. CDR3 bases: TGTGCCAGCAGCTTATCCTACGGGGGCGCGGAGACCCAGTACTTC. This encodes CASSLSYGGAETQYF.

This chain uses TRBV6-1 with TRBJ2-7; 9 nucleotides match TRBD1. Looked up from germline, CDR1 is MNHNS and CDR2 is SASEGT. This CDR3 region has 15 residues. With 7 bases clipped from V and 6 bases from J, the junction kept 13 bases outside the gene matches. CDR3 nucleotide sequence: TGTGCCAGCACACCACCTGGGACAGGGACTGGCGAGCAGTACTTC. Its protein is CASTPPGTGTGEQYF.

The rearrangement joins TRBV5-1 to TRBJ1-1, with 8 bases lining up with TRBD1. V gave up 3 bases and J gave up 3 bases; unmatched junction bases: 13. The CDR3 runs to 17 residues. From germline, CDR1 is SGHRS and CDR2 YFSETQ. CDR3 sequence (DNA): TGCGCCAGCAGCTCAATTTTCAGGGGGCTAAAGGACACTGAAGCTTTCTTT. Translation: CASSSIFRGLKDTEAFF. Together with reference TRBV5-1 and TRBJ1-1, the CDR3 gives the full variable domain: KAGVTQTPRYLIKTRGQQVTLSCSPISGHRSVSWYQQTPGQGLQFLFEYFSETQRNKGNFPGRFSGRQFSNSRSEMNVSTLELGDSALYLCASSSIFRGLKDTEAFFGQGTRLTVV.